This T cell receptor beta chain was obtained from a study of beta chain features in type 1 diabetes. As for the study in general: Across every sample, around 110,000,000 sorted cells were examined in total.

This clone has a handful of counts. Its specificity is unknown. Study-level findings and limits: The similarity of naive, central memory and Treg TCRB repertoires appeared greater among patients than among healthy donors.

The ends lost 4 bases at V and 6 bases at J; junction bases unmatched: 9. Germline lookup yields CDR1 WNHNN and CDR2 SYGVQD (reference sequence). This CDR3 spans 15 amino acids. The whole isolated RNA underwent reverse transcription, so sequencing captured expressed TCRB transcripts. Assay: immunoSEQ multiplex PCR; the TCRdb copy retains only in-frame clones and omits some. The sample yields some 150,000 clones, 9.7% seen once. The receptor was derived from a woman in her forties in good health. J is TRBJ2-7 and V is TRBV10-1, with 10 nucleotides matching TRBD1. Source material: central memory CD4+ T cells from blood. The CDR3 coding sequence is TGCGCCAGCAGTGCGTCAGGGACAGGGGAAGGCGAGCAGTACTTC. Translated, it gives CASSASGTGEGEQYF.